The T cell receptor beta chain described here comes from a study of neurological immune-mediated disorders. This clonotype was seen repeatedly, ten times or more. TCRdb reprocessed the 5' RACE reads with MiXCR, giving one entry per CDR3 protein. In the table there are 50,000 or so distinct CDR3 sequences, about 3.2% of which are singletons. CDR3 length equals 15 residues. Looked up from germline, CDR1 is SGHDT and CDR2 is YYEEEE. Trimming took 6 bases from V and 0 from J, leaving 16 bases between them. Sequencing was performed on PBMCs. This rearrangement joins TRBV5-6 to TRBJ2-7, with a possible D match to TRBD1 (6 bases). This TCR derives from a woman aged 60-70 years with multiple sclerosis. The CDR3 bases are TGTGCCAGCAACTACAGGGCATTAAGCTCCTACGAGCAGTACTTC. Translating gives CASNYRALSSYEQYF.